Below are 26 T cell receptor beta chains sequenced from a single sample in a study of shared clonotypes between healthy human individuals. Libraries were prepared by immunoSEQ multiplex PCR; TCRdb keeps only in-frame clonotypes and omits some of them. The sample holds roughly 2.5 million clones, 85% to 95% seen once. Input material: naive CD4+ T cells sorted from blood. Regarding subset: CD45RA+ positively selected. These receptors all stem from a man between 18 and 35 years old in good health.

The chain couples TRBV6-6 to TRBJ2-2; 7 bases map to TRBD2. The CDR3 is 13 amino acids. Trimming removed 10 bases from V and 1 base from J; junction bases left unmatched: 3. Germline CDR1 and CDR2: MNHNY and SVGAGI (reference sequence). CDR3 DNA sequence: TGTGCCACCTGCGGGGGGAACACCGGGGAGCTGTTTTTT. Translated: CATCGGNTGELFF.

V and J are TRBV5-6 and TRBJ2-2; 8 bases map to TRBD1. The junction had 8 bases not matched to a gene; V was cut back by 4 bases and J by 3 bases. This CDR3 comprises 16 residues. The germline CDR1 and CDR2 sequences are SGHDT and YYEEEE. The CDR3 here is CASSQALDRDTGELFF. The CDR3 region has the DNA TGTGCCAGCAGCCAGGCTCTGGACAGGGACACCGGGGAGCTGTTTTTT.

The chain has TRBV9 and TRBJ2-5; possible D gene TRBD1, 5 bases. Germline lookup yields CDR1 SGDLS and CDR2 YYNGEE. The length of the CDR3 is 14 residues. V lost 3 bases to trimming and J lost 0 bases, with 9 bases between them. The DNA for the CDR3 is TGTGCCAGCAGCGAGACAGCGTACCAAGAGACCCAGTACTTC. This encodes CASSETAYQETQYF.

The chain employs TRBV9 and TRBJ1-1; possible D gene TRBD1, 5 bases. The CDR3 is 11 residues long. Deletions cut 4 bases from V and 10 bases from J, with 11 bases between. The germline V gene encodes CDR1 SGDLS and CDR2 YYNGEE. CDR3 amino acids: CASSTGGVAFF. The CDR3, as DNA: TGTGCCAGCAGCACCGGGGGTGTAGCTTTCTTT. The variable domain in full, completed from reference TRBV9 and TRBJ1-1, reads DSGVTQTPKHLITATGQRVTLRCSPRSGDLSVYWYQQSLDQGLQFLIQYYNGEERAKGNILERFSAQQFPDLHSELNLSSLELGDSALYFCASSTGGVAFFGQGTRLTVV.

The V call is TRBV2, the J call TRBJ1-5, with 8 bases matching TRBD1. Germline V lookup: CDR1 SNHLY, CDR2 FYNNEI. CDR3 length equals 15 residues. V lost 6 bases, J lost 4 bases, and 8 bases stayed unmatched. CDR3 region: CASRADRGGNQPQHF. CDR3 nucleotide sequence: TGTGCCAGCAGGGCCGACAGGGGCGGGAATCAGCCCCAGCATTTT. The full variable domain, in which reference TRBV2 and TRBJ1-5 provide the parts outside the CDR3, is EPEVTQTPSHQVTQMGQEVILRCVPISNHLYFYWYRQILGQKVEFLVSFYNNEISEKSEIFDDQFSVERPDGSNFTLKIRSTKLEDSAMYFCASRADRGGNQPQHFGDGTRLSIL.

This sequence joins TRBV15 and TRBJ2-1, with 7 bases aligning to TRBD1. The CDR3 has 14 residues. Germline CDR1 is LNHNV and CDR2 is YYDKDF (reference sequence). V shed 1 base, J shed 7 bases, and the junction held 4 bases outside the gene matches. CDR3 in amino acids: CATSRAPRGNEQFF. The CDR3 bases are TGTGCCACCAGCAGAGCACCCAGGGGGAATGAGCAGTTCTTC.

The chain uses TRBV5-1 and TRBJ2-3, with D uncertain. There are 14 residues in the CDR3. Germline assignment: CDR1 SGHRS and CDR2 YFSETQ. V was trimmed by 0 bases and J by 6 bases, leaving 11 bases between them. The DNA of the CDR3 is TGCGCCAGCAGCTTGGTCGGTACACAGGATACGCAGTATTTT. Protein sequence: CASSLVGTQDTQYF.

The chain couples TRBV11-3 to TRBJ2-2; D not resolved. Trimming cost V 5 bases and J 7 bases, with 8 bases left between them. Germline CDR1 is SGHNT and CDR2 is YENEEA. The CDR3 sequence is 12 residues long. The CDR3 bases are TGTGCCAGCAGCCTACGTTTCGGGGAGCTGTTTTTT. Its protein product is CASSLRFGELFF.

The chain uses TRBV6-1 and TRBJ2-5; D is undetermined. Germline V gene lookup returns CDR1 MNHNS and CDR2 SASEGT. V lost 2 bases and J lost 7, with 5 bases in between. There are 11 residues in the CDR3. The CDR3 coding sequence is TGTGCCAGCAGTGAAATCCGGACCCAGTACTTC. The encoded protein is CASSEIRTQYF.

V is TRBV6-5 and J is TRBJ2-7; D gene uncertain. In germline, CDR1 is MNHEY, CDR2 SVGAGI. Trimming left V 6 bases short and J 5 bases short, with 11 bases between. The CDR3 consists of 12 residues. As DNA, the CDR3 is TGTGCCAGCAGGGCTTCTCTCCACGAGCAGTACTTC. Translated, it gives CASRASLHEQYF.

The chain combines TRBV2 with TRBJ1-5, with 10 nucleotides matching TRBD1. CDR3 length: 14 residues. Germline lookup yields CDR1 SNHLY and CDR2 FYNNEI. The junction had 5 bases not matched to a gene; V was cut back by 5 bases and J by 7 bases. The CDR3 nucleotides read TGTGCCAGCAGTTGGGACAGGGGAGGACAGCCCCAGCATTTT. This translates into CASSWDRGGQPQHF.

The rearrangement joins TRBV7-2 to TRBJ2-2; 8 positions match TRBD1. V shed 5 bases, J shed 6 bases, and the junction held 8 bases outside the gene matches. CDR1 and CDR2 from the germline V gene are SGHTA and FQGNSA. CDR3 size: 15 residues. CDR3 in amino acids: CASSLQGAGAGELFF. The CDR3 nucleotides read TGTGCCAGCAGCCTGCAGGGGGCCGGCGCCGGGGAGCTGTTTTTT.

The chain combines TRBV4-3 with TRBJ2-1; tentatively, D is TRBD2 (5 bases). This CDR3 comprises 14 residues. In germline, CDR1 is LGHNA, CDR2 YSLEER. Trimming shortened V by 6 bases and J by 5 bases, and 14 bases separated the two germline ends. The chain's CDR3 is CASRGVVGNNEQFF. The CDR3 DNA reads as TGCGCCAGCAGGGGAGTGGTGGGCAACAATGAGCAGTTCTTC.

J is TRBJ2-2 and V is TRBV11-3; D is undetermined. The CDR3 sequence is 16 residues long. V was trimmed by 6 bases and J by 5 bases, leaving 19 bases between them. Germline CDR1 is SGHNT and CDR2 is YENEEA. DNA for the CDR3: TGTGCCAGCAGTTCCCCGGGCCTACTAACGACCGGGGAGCTGTTTTTT. As protein: CASSSPGLLTTGELFF.

This clone was seen just once. Different DNA sequences within this sample yield the same CDR3. This chain connects TRBV6-5 to TRBJ2-7; the D is unclear. The CDR3 is 11 amino acids. V was cut by 2 bases and J by 5 bases, with 4 bases left in between. The germline V gene encodes CDR1 MNHEY and CDR2 SVGAGI. The CDR3 DNA reads TGTGCCAGCAGTTACGGCCACGAGCAGTACTTC. Translation: CASSYGHEQYF.

The gene calls are TRBV5-1 and TRBJ1-2; D is possibly TRBD1 (5 bases). The CDR3 sequence is 12 residues long. Trimming removed 3 bases from V and 8 bases from J, with 11 bases in between. Germline values: CDR1 SGHRS, CDR2 YFSETQ. This CDR3 is CASSSQGEGYTF. The DNA for the CDR3 is TGCGCCAGCAGCTCCCAGGGTGAAGGCTACACCTTC.

The rearrangement links TRBV13 to TRBJ2-1, with 8 positions matching TRBD1. The V segment lost 5 bases and the J segment 7 bases; nucleotides outside the gene matches: 7. The length of the CDR3 is 14 residues. From germline, CDR1 is PRHDT and CDR2 FYEKMQ (reference sequence). The CDR3 loop reads CASSPQGVWNEQFF. In DNA form, the CDR3 reads TGTGCCAGCAGCCCACAGGGGGTGTGGAATGAGCAGTTCTTC.

This clone came up a few times. The CDR3 spells CASSHHGTGENYGYTF. The CDR3 DNA reads as TGTGCCAGCAGCCACCATGGTACAGGGGAGAACTATGGCTACACCTTC. This chain joins TRBV7-9 and TRBJ1-2; TRBD1 matches 7 bases. The CDR3 is made up of 16 amino acids. V gave up 5 bases and J gave up 2 bases; unmatched junction bases: 11. In germline, CDR1 is SEHNR, CDR2 FQNEAQ (reference sequence).

This chain joins TRBV11-2 and TRBJ2-7; D unclear. V was trimmed by 4 bases and J by 5 bases, leaving 12 bases between them. CDR3 length equals 13 residues. Germline assignment: CDR1 SGHAT and CDR2 FQNNGV. The CDR3 protein is CASSSKGGHEQYF. The CDR3 DNA follows: TGTGCCAGCAGCTCGAAGGGCGGCCACGAGCAGTACTTC.

This clone is a singleton in its sample. This sequence joins TRBV11-3 and TRBJ2-1, with TRBD2 identical over 9 bases. The CDR3 spans 15 residues. The trim removed 6 bases at V and 0 bases at J, leaving 3 bases unmatched. Germline V gene data show CDR1 as SGHNT and CDR2 as YENEEA. The DNA of the CDR3 is TGTGCCAGCAGTCAAGCGGGGGGCTCCTACAATGAGCAGTTCTTC. Encoded protein: CASSQAGGSYNEQFF.

The chain couples TRBV11-2 to TRBJ2-7; 7 bases match TRBD2. V trimming: 5 bases; J trimming: 2 bases; junction bases outside the gene matches: 9. The CDR3 contains 15 residues. The V gene's germline CDR1 is SGHAT and CDR2 FQNNGV. This CDR3 is CASSAPGGGAYEQYF. The CDR3 coding sequence is TGTGCCAGCAGCGCCCCGGGGGGAGGGGCCTACGAGCAGTACTTC.

The V call is TRBV28, the J call TRBJ1-2; 12 nucleotides agree with TRBD1. Germline-derived CDR1 and CDR2 are MDHEN and SYDVKM. This CDR3 has 18 residues. V was pared by 7 bases and J by 10 bases, with 22 bases of the junction left unmatched. For the CDR3, the DNA is TGTGCCAGCACCCCCCGACTGGGGACAGGGGGCTCGTTAACCGTCTACACCTTC. Its protein is CASTPRLGTGGSLTVYTF.

The V call is TRBV6-1, the J call TRBJ1-2, with TRBD1 as a possible D gene (5 bases). The germline V gene encodes CDR1 MNHNS and CDR2 SASEGT. CDR3 size: 15 residues. The V gene lost 0 bases and the J gene lost 4 bases, with 12 bases spanning the gap. Here the CDR3 DNA reads TGTGCCAGCAGTGAAGCTGGGGGTGGCCCCTATGGCTACACCTTC. Protein product: CASSEAGGGPYGYTF.

The chain combines TRBV18 with TRBJ2-5; D possibly uses TRBD1 or TRBD2 (5 bases each). Per germline, CDR1 KGHSH and CDR2 LQKENI. The V and J ends lost 2 bases and 4 bases respectively, with 11 bases between them. The CDR3 length is 14 residues. CDR3: CASSPNRGGETQYF. As DNA, the CDR3 is TGTGCCAGCTCACCAAATCGGGGCGGAGAGACCCAGTACTTC.

This chain links TRBV18 with TRBJ2-7; 9 nucleotides agree with TRBD2. The V gene end was trimmed by 2 bases and the J gene end by 1 base; junction bases not matched to a gene: 12. CDR1 is KGHSH, CDR2 LQKENI, per germline. The CDR3 consists of 18 residues. DNA for the CDR3: TGTGCCAGCTCACCAAGGTCCAGGCGGGAGGGAATATCCTACGAGCAGTACTTC. This codes for CASSPRSRREGISYEQYF.

The J gene is TRBJ1-2, the V gene TRBV5-4, with 7 bases matching TRBD1. The CDR3 consists of 12 residues. Germline loops: CDR1 SGHNT, CDR2 YYREEE (reference sequence). With V trimmed by 1 base and J by 8 bases, 2 bases remained unmatched. The CDR3 here is CASSLTGEGYTF. The CDR3 DNA is TGTGCCAGCAGCTTGACAGGGGAAGGCTACACCTTC.